One and the same sample provided the 20 T cell receptor beta chains below, sequenced in a study of early T cells in non-severe SARS-CoV-2 infection. Using its own MiXCR run on the 5' RACE reads, TCRdb lists one record per CDR3 protein. Of under 70,000 distinct CDR3 sequences in the sample, 11% were seen once. The sequenced material came from whole blood. The receptors here all came from an adult who was a healthcare worker with PCR-confirmed SARS-CoV-2 infection or an uninfected control (not recorded which).

This chain connects TRBV6-5 to TRBJ2-2; 9 bases fit TRBD1. CDR1 and CDR2 from the germline V gene are MNHEY and SVGAGI. This CDR3 contains 14 residues. V shed 9 bases, J shed 10 bases, and the junction held 12 bases outside the gene matches. CDR3 nucleotide sequence: TGTGCCAGTCGGGACAGGGTTGGTCCCGAGGAGCTGTTTTTT. Translating gives CASRDRVGPEELFF.

This clonotype was observed once. This may stem from a read error, because a much larger clone lies one nucleotide away. V is TRBV10-1 and J is TRBJ2-4; D is unresolved. The V gene lost 8 bases and the J gene lost 11 bases, with 13 bases spanning the gap. The CDR3 is 11 residues long. Germline V gene sequence: CDR1 WNHNN, CDR2 SYGVQD (reference sequence). CDR3 region: CASCTWNFQYF. CDR3 coding DNA: TGCGCCAGCTGCACCTGGAACTTTCAGTACTTC.

This clonotype was observed a few times. The chain uses TRBV4-2 and TRBJ2-1; D tentatively fits TRBD1 or TRBD2 (6 bases each). Germline CDR1 reads LGHNA; CDR2 reads YNFKEQ. Deletions cut 3 bases from V and 9 bases from J, with 12 bases between. The CDR3 extends over 13 amino acids. As DNA, the CDR3 is TGTGCCAGCAGCCAGAACGAGGGGGGTGAGCAGTTCTTC. Translation gives CASSQNEGGEQFF.

CDR3 region: CASSLAGGKNIQYF. Here the CDR3 DNA reads TGTGCCAGCAGTTTAGCCGGGGGGAAGAACATTCAGTACTTC. The chain combines TRBV12-3 or TRBV12-4 with TRBJ2-4; 7 positions match TRBD2. This CDR3 comprises 14 residues. J was trimmed by 7 bases and V by 0 bases; bases with no gene match: 3.

This clonotype was recorded at least ten times. This chain uses TRBV5-4 with TRBJ2-5; 7 positions match TRBD2. J lost 5 bases, V lost 0 bases, and 7 bases had no gene match. Per germline, CDR1 SGHNT and CDR2 YYREEE (reference sequence). CDR3 length equals 15 residues. CDR3 in amino acids: CASSLVAGAFETQYF. The CDR3 DNA sequence: TGTGCCAGCAGCTTGGTGGCGGGAGCATTTGAGACCCAGTACTTC.

This clonotype was picked up many times. The chain couples TRBV11-2 to TRBJ2-3; no reliable D call. Trimming took 3 bases from V and 3 from J, leaving 10 bases between them. In germline, CDR1 is SGHAT, CDR2 FQNNGV. CDR3 length equals 14 residues. CDR3 sequence reads: CASSFNQGTDTQYF. The CDR3 region has the DNA TGTGCCAGCAGCTTTAATCAAGGGACAGATACGCAGTATTTT.

This clonotype was recorded at least ten times. This chain uses TRBV5-6 with TRBJ1-4; 7 nucleotides match TRBD1. CDR3 length equals 14 residues. Germline lookup yields CDR1 SGHDT and CDR2 YYEEEE. Trimming removed 6 bases from V and 4 bases from J; junction bases left unmatched: 6. In nucleotides, the CDR3 is TGTGCCAGCATCACACAGGGGAATAATGAAAAACTGTTTTTT. Protein sequence: CASITQGNNEKLFF.

V is TRBV6-5 and J is TRBJ2-1; weak D call: TRBD2 (5 bases). V was trimmed by 0 bases and J by 8 bases, leaving 8 bases between them. Germline CDR1 and CDR2: MNHEY and SVGAGI. The CDR3 totals 13 residues. This CDR3 is CASSYSAGYEQFF. CDR3 coding DNA: TGTGCCAGCAGTTACTCGGCGGGTTATGAGCAGTTCTTC.

This clonotype was seen ten or more times. V is TRBV9 and J is TRBJ2-5; TRBD2 matches at 7 bases. The germline V gene encodes CDR1 SGDLS and CDR2 YYNGEE. The CDR3 covers 16 residues. J lost 1 base, V lost 4 bases, and 10 bases had no gene match. The CDR3 reads CASSPRGAGIQETQYF. The DNA of the CDR3 is TGTGCCAGCAGCCCCCGGGGAGCGGGGATCCAAGAGACCCAGTACTTC.

This clonotype was seen more than once but under ten times. The rearrangement joins TRBV19 to TRBJ1-5; D is perhaps TRBD1 (6 bases). The CDR3 loop spans 12 amino acids. Germline V gene lookup returns CDR1 LNHDA and CDR2 SQIVND (reference sequence). Trimming removed 7 bases at V and 11 bases at J, with 15 bases between. DNA of the CDR3: TGTGCCAGTAACGGGGGCTTATCCGCCCAGCATTTT. Amino acid sequence: CASNGGLSAQHF.

This clonotype was observed many times. The chain has TRBV4-1 and TRBJ2-7; D might be TRBD2 (6 bases). V lost 3 bases, J lost 5 bases, and 14 bases lay in between. The CDR3 has 14 residues. Germline-derived CDR1 and CDR2 are MGHRA and YSYEKL. CDR3 DNA: TGCGCCAGCAGCCACACCAGGGAGCGGGACGAGCAGTACTTC. It encodes CASSHTRERDEQYF.

This clonotype was seen many times. The rearrangement joins TRBV7-3 to TRBJ1-3; D not resolved. The ends were cut back, 5 bases at V and 2 bases at J, with 7 bases in the middle. CDR1 is SGHTA and CDR2 is FQGTGA in the germline V gene. This CDR3 has 13 residues. The CDR3 protein is CASSPAAGNTIYF. The CDR3 nucleotides are TGTGCCAGCAGCCCGGCAGCTGGAAACACCATATATTTT.

The sample holds a few counts of this clonotype. The rearrangement uses TRBV7-9 and TRBJ2-7; the D gene is possibly TRBD2 (6 bases). CDR1 and CDR2 from the germline V gene are SEHNR and FQNEAQ (reference sequence). Trimming stripped 2 bases from V and 2 bases from J, with 13 bases between. This CDR3 is 15 amino acids long. CDR3 residues: CASSLMVSGPYEQYF. In DNA form, the CDR3 reads TGTGCCAGCAGCTTAATGGTGAGCGGGCCCTACGAGCAGTACTTC.

This clonotype was seen repeatedly, ten times or more. This chain links TRBV29-1 with TRBJ2-7; D is possibly TRBD2 (6 bases). Trimming removed 6 bases at V and 5 bases at J, with 11 bases between. The CDR3 is made up of 11 amino acids. In germline, CDR1 is SQVTM, CDR2 ANQGSEA. The CDR3 region is CSVEGVNEQYF. The CDR3 DNA follows: TGCAGCGTGGAGGGTGTGAACGAGCAGTACTTC.

The table lists this clonotype with a few counts. The V call is TRBV24-1, the J call TRBJ1-1; 8 positions agree with TRBD1. The CDR3 has 15 residues. Losses at the gene ends were 5 bases for V and 5 bases for J; bases not matched to a gene: 9. CDR1 and CDR2 (germline): KGHDR, SFDVKD. The CDR3: CATSAQGEGWTEAFF. The DNA for the CDR3 is TGTGCCACCAGTGCACAGGGGGAGGGTTGGACTGAAGCTTTCTTT.

This clonotype was seen repeatedly, ten times or more. This chain links TRBV7-9 with TRBJ2-1, with D possibly matching TRBD1 (5 bases). The CDR3 covers 14 residues. From germline, CDR1 is SEHNR and CDR2 FQNEAQ (reference sequence). V lost 4 bases to trimming and J lost 4 bases, with 11 bases between them. CDR3 DNA sequence: TGTGCCAGCAGCTCGCGACAGAGTTACAATGAGCAGTTCTTC. This translates into CASSSRQSYNEQFF.

The chain links TRBV25-1 to TRBJ2-1; D call uncertain. The CDR3 length is 17 residues. Per the germline V gene, CDR1 is MGHDK and CDR2 is SYGVNS. With 2 bases removed from V and 1 base from J, the gap between germline ends came to 15 bases. In DNA form, the CDR3 reads TGTGCCAGCAGTGAAACGAAGGCTCTAGGGTCCTACAATGAGCAGTTCTTC. Protein sequence: CASSETKALGSYNEQFF.

In this sample, this clonotype turned up many times. The chain recombines TRBV5-1 with TRBJ2-3, with TRBD2 as a possible D gene (6 bases). The germline CDR1 and CDR2 sequences are SGHRS and YFSETQ. The CDR3 has 13 residues. Trimming cost V 4 bases and J 2 bases, with 8 bases left between them. CDR3 coding DNA: TGCGCCAGCAGCAGGACTACCACAGATACGCAGTATTTT. This encodes CASSRTTTDTQYF.

This clonotype appeared many times. V usage is TRBV5-1 and J usage is TRBJ2-1; 7 bases line up with TRBD2. This CDR3 is 16 amino acids long. Germline V lookup: CDR1 SGHRS, CDR2 YFSETQ. V was clipped by 1 base and J by 6 bases; unmatched bases: 10. The CDR3 DNA is TGCGCCAGCAGCTTGATAGAGAGCGGGGCGGGCAATGAGCAGTTCTTC. Its translation: CASSLIESGAGNEQFF.

Many counts were recorded for this clonotype. V and J are TRBV19 and TRBJ2-1; TRBD2 agrees at 9 bases. The CDR3 is 14 residues long. With 1 base clipped from V and 10 bases from J, the junction kept 5 bases outside the gene matches. CDR1 and CDR2 (germline): LNHDA, SQIVND (reference sequence). The CDR3 DNA follows: TGTGCCAGTAGTATAGCTTCTAGCGGGGTAGAGCAGTTCTTC. This sequence encodes CASSIASSGVEQFF. The full variable domain, its missing parts supplied by reference TRBV19 and TRBJ2-1, is DGGITQSPKYLFRKEGQNVTLSCEQNLNHDAMYWYRQDPGQGLRLIYYSQIVNDFQKGDIAEGYSVSREKKESFPLTVTSAQKNPTAFYLCASSIASSGVEQFFGPGTRLTVL.